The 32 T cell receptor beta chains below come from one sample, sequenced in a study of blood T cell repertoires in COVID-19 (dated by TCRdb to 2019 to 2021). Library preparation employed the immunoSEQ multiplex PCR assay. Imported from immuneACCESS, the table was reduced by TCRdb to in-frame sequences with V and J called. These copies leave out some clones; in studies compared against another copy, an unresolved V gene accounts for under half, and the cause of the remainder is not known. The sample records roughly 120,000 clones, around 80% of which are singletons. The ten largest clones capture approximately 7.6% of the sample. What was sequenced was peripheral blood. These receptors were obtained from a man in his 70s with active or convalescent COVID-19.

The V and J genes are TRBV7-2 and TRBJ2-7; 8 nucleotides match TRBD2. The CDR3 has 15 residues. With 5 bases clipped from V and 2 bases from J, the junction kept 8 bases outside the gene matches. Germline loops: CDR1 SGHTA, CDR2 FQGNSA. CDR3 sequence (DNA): TGTGCCAGCAGCCCAGCGACTAGCGCCGCCTACGAGCAGTACTTC. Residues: CASSPATSAAYEQYF.

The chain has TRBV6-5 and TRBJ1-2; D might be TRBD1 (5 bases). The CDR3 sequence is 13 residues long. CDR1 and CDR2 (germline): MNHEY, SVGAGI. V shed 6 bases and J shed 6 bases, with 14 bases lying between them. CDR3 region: CASRNAGYNGYTF. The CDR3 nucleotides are TGTGCCAGCAGAAACGCAGGGTATAATGGCTACACCTTC.

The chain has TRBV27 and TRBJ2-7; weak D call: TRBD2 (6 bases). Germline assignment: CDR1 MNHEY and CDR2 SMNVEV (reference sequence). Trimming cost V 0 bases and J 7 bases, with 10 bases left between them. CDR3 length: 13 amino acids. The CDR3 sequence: CASSLSRAGEQYF. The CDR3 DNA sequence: TGTGCCAGCAGTTTATCGAGAGCGGGTGAGCAGTACTTC.

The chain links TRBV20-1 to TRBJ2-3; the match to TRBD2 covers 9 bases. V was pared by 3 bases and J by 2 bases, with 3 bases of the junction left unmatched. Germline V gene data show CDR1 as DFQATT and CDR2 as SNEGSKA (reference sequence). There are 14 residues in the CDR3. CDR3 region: CSASSGRVTDTQYF. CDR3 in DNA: TGCAGTGCTAGTAGCGGGAGAGTCACAGATACGCAGTATTTT.

Written as DNA, the CDR3 is TGTGCCAGCAGAACTACCCCAACCGGGGAGCTGTTTTTT. This sequence encodes CASRTTPTGELFF. This chain links TRBV27 with TRBJ2-2; unclear D gene. The CDR3 is made up of 13 amino acids. The germline V gene encodes CDR1 MNHEY and CDR2 SMNVEV (reference sequence). V lost 6 bases and J 5 bases, leaving 10 bases between the germline ends.

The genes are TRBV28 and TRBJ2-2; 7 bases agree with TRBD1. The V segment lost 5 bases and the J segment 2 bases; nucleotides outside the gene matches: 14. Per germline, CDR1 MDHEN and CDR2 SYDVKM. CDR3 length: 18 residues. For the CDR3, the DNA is TGTGCCAGCAGTCCACACACAATAAGGGACAGAAACACCGGGGAGCTGTTTTTT. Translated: CASSPHTIRDRNTGELFF.

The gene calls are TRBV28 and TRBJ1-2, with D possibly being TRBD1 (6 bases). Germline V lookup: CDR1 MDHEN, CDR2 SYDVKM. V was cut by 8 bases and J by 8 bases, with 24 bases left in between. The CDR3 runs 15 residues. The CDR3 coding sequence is TGTGCCAGCGGAACAACCGGGGGGCAAGTGAGCGGCTACACCTTC. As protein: CASGTTGGQVSGYTF.

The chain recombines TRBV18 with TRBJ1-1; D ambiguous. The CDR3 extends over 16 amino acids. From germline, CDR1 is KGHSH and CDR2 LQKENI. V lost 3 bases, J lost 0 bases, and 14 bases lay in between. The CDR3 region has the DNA TGTGCCAGCTCACCTTTCATAGAGAAGTTGAACACTGAAGCTTTCTTT. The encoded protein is CASSPFIEKLNTEAFF. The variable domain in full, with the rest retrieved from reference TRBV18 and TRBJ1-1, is NAGVMQNPRHLVRRRGQEARLRCSPMKGHSHVYWYRQLPEEGLKFMVYLQKENIIDESGMPKERFSAEFPKEGPSILRIQQVVRGDSAAYFCASSPFIEKLNTEAFFGQGTRLTVV.

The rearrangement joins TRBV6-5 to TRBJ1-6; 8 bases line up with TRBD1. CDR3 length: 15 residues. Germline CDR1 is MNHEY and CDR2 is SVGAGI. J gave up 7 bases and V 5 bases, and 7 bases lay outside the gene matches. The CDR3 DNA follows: TGTGCCAGCAGTCAGGGGGCGTCGTCCAATTCACCCCTCCACTTT. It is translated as CASSQGASSNSPLHF.

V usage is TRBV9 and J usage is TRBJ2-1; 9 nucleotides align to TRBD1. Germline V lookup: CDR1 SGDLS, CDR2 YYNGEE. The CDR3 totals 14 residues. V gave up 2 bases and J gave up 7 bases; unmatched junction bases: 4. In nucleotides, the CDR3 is TGTGCCAGCAGCGTGGGACAGGGTCCAAATGAGCAGTTCTTC. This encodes CASSVGQGPNEQFF.

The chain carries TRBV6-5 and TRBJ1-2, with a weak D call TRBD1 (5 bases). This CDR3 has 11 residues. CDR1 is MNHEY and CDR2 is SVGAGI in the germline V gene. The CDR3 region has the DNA TGTGCGGGAGGGGTAGGGTACGGCTACACCTTC. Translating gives CAGGVGYGYTF.

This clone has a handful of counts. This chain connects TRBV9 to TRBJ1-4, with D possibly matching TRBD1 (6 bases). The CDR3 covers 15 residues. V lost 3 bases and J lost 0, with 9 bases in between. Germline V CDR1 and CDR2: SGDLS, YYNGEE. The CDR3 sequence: CASSARGATNEKLFF. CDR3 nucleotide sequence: TGTGCCAGCAGCGCCAGGGGCGCAACTAATGAAAAACTGTTTTTT.

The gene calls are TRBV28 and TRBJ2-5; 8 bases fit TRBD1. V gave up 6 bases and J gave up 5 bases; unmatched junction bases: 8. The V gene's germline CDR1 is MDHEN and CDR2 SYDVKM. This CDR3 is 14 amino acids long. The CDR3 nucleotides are TGTGCCAGCAGGTCGACAGGGGCCGGGGAGACCCAGTACTTC. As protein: CASRSTGAGETQYF.

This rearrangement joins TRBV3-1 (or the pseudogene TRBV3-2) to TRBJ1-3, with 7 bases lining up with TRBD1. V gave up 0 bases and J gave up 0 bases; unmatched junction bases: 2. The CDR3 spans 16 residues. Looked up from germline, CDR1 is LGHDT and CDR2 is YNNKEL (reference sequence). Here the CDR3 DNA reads TGTGCCAGCAGCCAAGATTACAGGGGCTCTGGAAACACCATATATTTT. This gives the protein CASSQDYRGSGNTIYF.

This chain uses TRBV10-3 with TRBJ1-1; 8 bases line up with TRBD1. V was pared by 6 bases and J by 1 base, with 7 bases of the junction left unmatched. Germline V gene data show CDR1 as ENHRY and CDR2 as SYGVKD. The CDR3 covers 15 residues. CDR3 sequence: CAISDRGGRNTEAFF. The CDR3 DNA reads TGTGCCATCAGCGACAGGGGCGGGAGGAACACTGAAGCTTTCTTT.

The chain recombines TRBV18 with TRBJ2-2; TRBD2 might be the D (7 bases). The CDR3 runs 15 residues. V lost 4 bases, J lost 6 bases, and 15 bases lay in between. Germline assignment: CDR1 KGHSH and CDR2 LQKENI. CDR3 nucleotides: TGTGCCAGCTCACGAACTACAGGGAGGGCCGGGGAGCTGTTTTTT. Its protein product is CASSRTTGRAGELFF.

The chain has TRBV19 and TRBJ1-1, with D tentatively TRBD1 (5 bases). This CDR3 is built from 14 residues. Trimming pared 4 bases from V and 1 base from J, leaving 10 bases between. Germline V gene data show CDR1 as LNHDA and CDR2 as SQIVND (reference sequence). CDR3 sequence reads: CASSTWQGNTEAFF. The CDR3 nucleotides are TGTGCCAGTAGTACCTGGCAGGGGAACACTGAAGCTTTCTTT. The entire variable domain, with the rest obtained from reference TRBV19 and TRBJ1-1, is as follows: DGGITQSPKYLFRKEGQNVTLSCEQNLNHDAMYWYRQDPGQGLRLIYYSQIVNDFQKGDIAEGYSVSREKKESFPLTVTSAQKNPTAFYLCASSTWQGNTEAFFGQGTRLTVV.

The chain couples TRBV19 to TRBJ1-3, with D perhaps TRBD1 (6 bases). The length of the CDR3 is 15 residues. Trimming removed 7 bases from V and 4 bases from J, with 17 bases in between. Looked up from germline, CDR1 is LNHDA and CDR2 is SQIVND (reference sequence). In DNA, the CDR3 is TGTGCCAGTATCCGTGGACGGGACACAGGAAACACCATATATTTT. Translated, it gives CASIRGRDTGNTIYF.

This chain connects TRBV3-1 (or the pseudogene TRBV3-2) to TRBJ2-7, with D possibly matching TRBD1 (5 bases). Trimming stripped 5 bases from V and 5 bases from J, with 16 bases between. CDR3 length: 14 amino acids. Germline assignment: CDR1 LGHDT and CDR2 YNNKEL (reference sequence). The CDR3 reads CASSFNQGRDEQYF. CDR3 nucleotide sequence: TGTGCCAGCAGCTTCAACCAGGGTAGGGACGAGCAGTACTTC.

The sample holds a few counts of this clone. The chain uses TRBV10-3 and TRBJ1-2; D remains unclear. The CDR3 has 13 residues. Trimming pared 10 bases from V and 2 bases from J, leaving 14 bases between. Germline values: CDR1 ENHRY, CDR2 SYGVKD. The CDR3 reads CATRVASNYGYTF. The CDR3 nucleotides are TGTGCCACCCGGGTCGCGTCAAACTATGGCTACACCTTC.

The CDR3 is CASSQGTGGTGTEAFF. In DNA, the CDR3 is TGTGCCAGCAGCCAAGGGACAGGGGGCACGGGCACTGAAGCTTTCTTT. The chain couples TRBV3-1 (or the pseudogene TRBV3-2) to TRBJ1-1; TRBD1 matches 11 bases. The CDR3 is 16 residues long. With V trimmed by 1 base and J by 4 bases, 5 bases remained unmatched. Germline loops: CDR1 LGHDT, CDR2 YNNKEL (reference sequence).

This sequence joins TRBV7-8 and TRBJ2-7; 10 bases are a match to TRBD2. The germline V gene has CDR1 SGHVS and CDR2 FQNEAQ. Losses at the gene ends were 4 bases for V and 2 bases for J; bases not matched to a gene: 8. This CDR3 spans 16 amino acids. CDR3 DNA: TGTGCCAGCAGCTACCCACGGACTAGCGGTACCTACGAGCAGTACTTC. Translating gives CASSYPRTSGTYEQYF.

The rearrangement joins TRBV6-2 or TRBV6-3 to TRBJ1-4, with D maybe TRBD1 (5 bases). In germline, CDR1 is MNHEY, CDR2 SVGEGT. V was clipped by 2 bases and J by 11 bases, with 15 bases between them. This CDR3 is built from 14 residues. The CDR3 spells CASSYGTGGGKLFF. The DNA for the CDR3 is TGTGCCAGCAGTTACGGAACAGGCGGCGGCAAACTGTTTTTT.

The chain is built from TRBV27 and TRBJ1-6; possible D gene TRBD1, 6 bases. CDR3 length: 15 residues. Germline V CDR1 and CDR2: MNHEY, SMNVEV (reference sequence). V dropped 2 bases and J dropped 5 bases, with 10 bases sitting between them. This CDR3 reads CASSLRDMDNSPLHF. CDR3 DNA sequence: TGTGCCAGCAGTTTAAGGGACATGGATAATTCACCCCTCCACTTT.

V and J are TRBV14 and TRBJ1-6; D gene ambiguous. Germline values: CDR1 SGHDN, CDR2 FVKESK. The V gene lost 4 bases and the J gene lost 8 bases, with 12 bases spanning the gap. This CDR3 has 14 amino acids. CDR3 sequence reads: CASSPRVRDSPLHF. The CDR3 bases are TGTGCCAGCAGCCCGCGGGTACGGGATTCACCCCTCCACTTT.

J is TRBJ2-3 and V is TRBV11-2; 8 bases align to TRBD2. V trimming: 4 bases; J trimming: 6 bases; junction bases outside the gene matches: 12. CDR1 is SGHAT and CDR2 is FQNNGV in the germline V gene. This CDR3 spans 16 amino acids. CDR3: CASSSVSGGPRDTQYF. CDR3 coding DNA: TGTGCCAGCAGCTCCGTTTCGGGGGGGCCGAGGGATACGCAGTATTTT.

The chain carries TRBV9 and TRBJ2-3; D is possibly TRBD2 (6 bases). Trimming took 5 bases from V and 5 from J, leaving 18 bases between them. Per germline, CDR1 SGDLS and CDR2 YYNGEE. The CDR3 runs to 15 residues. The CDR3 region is CASSSPTPGGDTQYF. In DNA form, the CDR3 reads TGTGCCAGCAGTTCACCGACCCCCGGGGGAGATACGCAGTATTTT. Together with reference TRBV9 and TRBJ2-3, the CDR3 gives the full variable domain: DSGVTQTPKHLITATGQRVTLRCSPRSGDLSVYWYQQSLDQGLQFLIQYYNGEERAKGNILERFSAQQFPDLHSELNLSSLELGDSALYFCASSSPTPGGDTQYFGPGTRLTVL.

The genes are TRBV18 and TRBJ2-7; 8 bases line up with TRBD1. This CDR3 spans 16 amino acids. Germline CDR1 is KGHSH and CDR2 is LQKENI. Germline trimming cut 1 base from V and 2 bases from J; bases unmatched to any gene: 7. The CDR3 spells CASSPRQGSGTYEQYF. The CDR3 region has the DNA TGTGCCAGCTCACCACGACAGGGGTCAGGGACCTACGAGCAGTACTTC.

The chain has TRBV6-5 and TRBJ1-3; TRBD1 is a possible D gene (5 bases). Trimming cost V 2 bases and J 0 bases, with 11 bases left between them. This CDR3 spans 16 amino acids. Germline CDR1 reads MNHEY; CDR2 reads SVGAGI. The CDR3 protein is CASSYTGLSSGNTIYF. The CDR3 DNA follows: TGTGCCAGCAGTTACACGGGACTGTCCTCTGGAAACACCATATATTTT.

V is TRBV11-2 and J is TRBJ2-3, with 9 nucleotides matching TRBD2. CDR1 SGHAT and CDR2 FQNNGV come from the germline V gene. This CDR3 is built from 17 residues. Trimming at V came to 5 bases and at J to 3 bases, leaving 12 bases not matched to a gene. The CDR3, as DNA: TGTGCCAGCAGCGGGAATGGCGGGGGGGCCGGTACAGATACGCAGTATTTT. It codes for CASSGNGGGAGTDTQYF.

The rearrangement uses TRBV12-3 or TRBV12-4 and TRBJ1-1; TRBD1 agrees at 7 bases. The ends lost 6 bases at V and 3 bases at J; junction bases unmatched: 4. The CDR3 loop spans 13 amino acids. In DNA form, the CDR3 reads TGTGCCAGCAGGCCGGGACAGCACACTGAAGCTTTCTTT. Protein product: CASRPGQHTEAFF.

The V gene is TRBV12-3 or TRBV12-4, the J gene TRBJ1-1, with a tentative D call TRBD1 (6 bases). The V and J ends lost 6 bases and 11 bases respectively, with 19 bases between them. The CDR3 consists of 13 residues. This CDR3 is CASRSNRDQAAFF. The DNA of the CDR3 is TGTGCCAGCAGGTCCAACAGGGACCAAGCCGCTTTCTTT.